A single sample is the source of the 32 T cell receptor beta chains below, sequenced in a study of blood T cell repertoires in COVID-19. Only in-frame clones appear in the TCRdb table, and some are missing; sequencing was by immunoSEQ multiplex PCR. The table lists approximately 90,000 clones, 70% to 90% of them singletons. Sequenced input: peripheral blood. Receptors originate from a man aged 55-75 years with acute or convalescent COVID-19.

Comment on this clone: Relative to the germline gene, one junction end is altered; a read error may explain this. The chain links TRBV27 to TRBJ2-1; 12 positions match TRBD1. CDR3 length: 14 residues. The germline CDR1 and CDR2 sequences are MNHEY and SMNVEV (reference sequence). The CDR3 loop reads CASRPGQGAYEQFF. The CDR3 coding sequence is TGTGCCAGCAGGCCGGGACAGGGGGCCTATGAGCAATTCTTC.

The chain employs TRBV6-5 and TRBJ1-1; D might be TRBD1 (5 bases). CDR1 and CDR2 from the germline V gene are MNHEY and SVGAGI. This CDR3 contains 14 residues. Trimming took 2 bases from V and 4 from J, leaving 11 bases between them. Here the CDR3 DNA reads TGTGCCAGCAGTTACGATGGGAGGGGCACTGAAGCTTTCTTT. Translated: CASSYDGRGTEAFF.

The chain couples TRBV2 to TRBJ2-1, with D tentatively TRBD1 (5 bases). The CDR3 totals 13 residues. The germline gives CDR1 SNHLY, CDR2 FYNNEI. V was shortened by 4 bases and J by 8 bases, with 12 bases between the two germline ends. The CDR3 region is CASSVDQGDEQFF. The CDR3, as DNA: TGTGCCAGCAGTGTGGACCAGGGCGATGAGCAGTTCTTC.

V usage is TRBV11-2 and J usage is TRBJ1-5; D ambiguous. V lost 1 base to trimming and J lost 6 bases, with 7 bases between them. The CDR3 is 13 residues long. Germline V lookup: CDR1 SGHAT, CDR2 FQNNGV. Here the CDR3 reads CASSLVFGQPQHF. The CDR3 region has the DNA TGTGCCAGCAGCTTAGTGTTCGGTCAGCCCCAGCATTTT. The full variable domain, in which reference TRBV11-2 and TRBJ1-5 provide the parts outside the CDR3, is EAGVAQSPRYKIIEKRQSVAFWCNPISGHATLYWYQQILGQGPKLLIQFQNNGVVDDSQLPKDRFSAERLKGVDSTLKIQPAKLEDSAVYLCASSLVFGQPQHFGDGTRLSIL.

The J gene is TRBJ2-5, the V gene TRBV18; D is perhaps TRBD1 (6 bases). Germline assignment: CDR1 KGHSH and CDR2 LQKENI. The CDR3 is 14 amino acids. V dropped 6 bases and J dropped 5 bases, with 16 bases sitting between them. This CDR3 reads CASSQSYRVETQYF. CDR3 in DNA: TGTGCCAGCTCTCAATCTTACAGGGTTGAGACCCAGTACTTC.

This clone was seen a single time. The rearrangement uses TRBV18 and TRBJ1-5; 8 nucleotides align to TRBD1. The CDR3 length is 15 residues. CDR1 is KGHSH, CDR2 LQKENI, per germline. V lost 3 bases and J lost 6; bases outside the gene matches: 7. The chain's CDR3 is CASSPSTGGFQPQHF. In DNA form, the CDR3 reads TGTGCCAGCTCACCCAGCACAGGGGGTTTTCAGCCCCAGCATTTT. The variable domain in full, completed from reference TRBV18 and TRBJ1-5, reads NAGVMQNPRHLVRRRGQEARLRCSPMKGHSHVYWYRQLPEEGLKFMVYLQKENIIDESGMPKERFSAEFPKEGPSILRIQQVVRGDSAAYFCASSPSTGGFQPQHFGDGTRLSIL.

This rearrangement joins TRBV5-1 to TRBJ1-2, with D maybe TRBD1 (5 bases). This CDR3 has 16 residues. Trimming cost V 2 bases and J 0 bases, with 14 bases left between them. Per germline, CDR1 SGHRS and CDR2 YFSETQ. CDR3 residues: CASSFLLGGTNYGYTF. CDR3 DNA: TGCGCCAGCAGCTTCCTTTTGGGGGGGACTAACTATGGCTACACCTTC.

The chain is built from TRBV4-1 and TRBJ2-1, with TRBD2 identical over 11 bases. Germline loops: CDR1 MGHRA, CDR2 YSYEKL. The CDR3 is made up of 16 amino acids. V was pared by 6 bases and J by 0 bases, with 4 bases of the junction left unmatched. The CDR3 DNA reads TGCGCCAGCAGGCCCACTAGCGGGAGCTCCTACAATGAGCAGTTCTTC. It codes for CASRPTSGSSYNEQFF.

CDR3 sequence (DNA): TGTGCCAGCAGCGCGGGACAGGGATACCAAGAGACCCAGTACTTC. Amino acid sequence: CASSAGQGYQETQYF. This chain uses TRBV9 with TRBJ2-5; 9 bases line up with TRBD1. This CDR3 region has 15 residues. CDR1 SGDLS and CDR2 YYNGEE come from the germline V gene. Unmatched junction bases numbered 3, after V lost 3 bases and J lost 0 bases.

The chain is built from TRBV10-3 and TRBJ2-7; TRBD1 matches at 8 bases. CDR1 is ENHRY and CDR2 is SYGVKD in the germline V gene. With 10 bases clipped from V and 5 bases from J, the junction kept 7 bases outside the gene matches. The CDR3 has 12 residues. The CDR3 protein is CATRDRLHEQYF. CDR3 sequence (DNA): TGTGCCACCCGGGACAGGCTCCACGAGCAGTACTTC.

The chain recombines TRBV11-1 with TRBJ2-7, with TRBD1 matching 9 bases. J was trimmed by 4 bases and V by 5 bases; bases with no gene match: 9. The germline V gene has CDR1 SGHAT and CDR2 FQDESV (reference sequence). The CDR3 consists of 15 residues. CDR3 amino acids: CASSAYRGPRYEQYF. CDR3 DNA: TGTGCCAGCAGCGCCTACAGGGGGCCAAGATACGAGCAGTACTTC.

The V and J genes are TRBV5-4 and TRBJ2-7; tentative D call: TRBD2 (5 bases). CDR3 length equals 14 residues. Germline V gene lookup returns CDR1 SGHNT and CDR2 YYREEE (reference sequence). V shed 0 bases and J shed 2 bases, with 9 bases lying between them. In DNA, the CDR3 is TGTGCCAGCAGCTTGGAAGCGGCAGCCTACGAGCAGTACTTC. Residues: CASSLEAAAYEQYF.

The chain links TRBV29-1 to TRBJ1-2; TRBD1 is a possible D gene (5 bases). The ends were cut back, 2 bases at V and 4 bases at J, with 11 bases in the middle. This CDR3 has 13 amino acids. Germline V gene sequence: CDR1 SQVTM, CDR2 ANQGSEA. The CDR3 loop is CSVEWQGSYGYTF. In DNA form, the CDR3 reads TGCAGCGTTGAATGGCAGGGTAGCTATGGCTACACCTTC.

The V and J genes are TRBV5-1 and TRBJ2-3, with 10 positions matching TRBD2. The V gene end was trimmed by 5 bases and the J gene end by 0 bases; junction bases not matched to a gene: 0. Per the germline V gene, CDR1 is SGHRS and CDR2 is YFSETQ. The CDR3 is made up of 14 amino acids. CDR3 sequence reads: CASRTSGSTDTQYF. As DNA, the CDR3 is TGCGCCAGCAGGACTAGCGGGAGCACAGATACGCAGTATTTT.

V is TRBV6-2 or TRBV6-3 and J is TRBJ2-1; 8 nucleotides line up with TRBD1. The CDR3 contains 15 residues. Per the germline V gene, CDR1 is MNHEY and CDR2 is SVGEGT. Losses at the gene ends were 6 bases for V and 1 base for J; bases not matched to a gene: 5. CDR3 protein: CASSDNRGSYNEQFF. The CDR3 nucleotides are TGTGCCAGCAGCGACAACAGGGGGTCCTACAATGAGCAGTTCTTC.

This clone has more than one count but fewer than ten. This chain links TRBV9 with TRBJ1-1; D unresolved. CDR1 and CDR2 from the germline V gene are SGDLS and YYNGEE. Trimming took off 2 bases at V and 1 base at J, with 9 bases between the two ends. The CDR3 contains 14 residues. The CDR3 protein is CASSVSPENTEAFF. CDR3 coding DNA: TGTGCCAGCAGCGTTTCCCCAGAGAACACTGAAGCTTTCTTT.

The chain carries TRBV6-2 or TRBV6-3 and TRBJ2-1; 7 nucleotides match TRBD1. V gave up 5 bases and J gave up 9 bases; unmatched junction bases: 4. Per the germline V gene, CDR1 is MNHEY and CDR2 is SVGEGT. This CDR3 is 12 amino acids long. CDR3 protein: CASSPQGSEQFF. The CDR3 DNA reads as TGTGCCAGCAGTCCACAGGGGAGTGAGCAGTTCTTC.

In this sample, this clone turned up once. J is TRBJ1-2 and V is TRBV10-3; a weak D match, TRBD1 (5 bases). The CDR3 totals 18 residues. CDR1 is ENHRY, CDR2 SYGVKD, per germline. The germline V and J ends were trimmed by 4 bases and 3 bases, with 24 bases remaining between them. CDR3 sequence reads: CAISGDGGGLRVDYGYTF. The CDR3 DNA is TGTGCCATCAGTGGGGATGGGGGAGGTCTACGCGTAGACTATGGCTACACCTTC.

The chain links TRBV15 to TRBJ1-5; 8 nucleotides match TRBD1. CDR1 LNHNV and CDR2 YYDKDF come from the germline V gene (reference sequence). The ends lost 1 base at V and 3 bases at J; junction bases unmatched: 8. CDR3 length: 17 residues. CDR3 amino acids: CATSRGRQGTHNQPQHF. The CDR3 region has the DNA TGTGCCACCAGCAGAGGAAGACAGGGGACACACAATCAGCCCCAGCATTTT.

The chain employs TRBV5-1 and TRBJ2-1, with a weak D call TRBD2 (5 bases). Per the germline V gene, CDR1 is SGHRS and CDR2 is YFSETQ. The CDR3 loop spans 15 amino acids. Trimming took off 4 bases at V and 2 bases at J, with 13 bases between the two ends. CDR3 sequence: CASSVSGTTYNEQFF. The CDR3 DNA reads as TGCGCCAGCAGCGTAAGCGGAACAACCTACAATGAGCAGTTCTTC. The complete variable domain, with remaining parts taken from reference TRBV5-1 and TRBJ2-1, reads KAGVTQTPRYLIKTRGQQVTLSCSPISGHRSVSWYQQTPGQGLQFLFEYFSETQRNKGNFPGRFSGRQFSNSRSEMNVSTLELGDSALYLCASSVSGTTYNEQFFGPGTRLTVL.

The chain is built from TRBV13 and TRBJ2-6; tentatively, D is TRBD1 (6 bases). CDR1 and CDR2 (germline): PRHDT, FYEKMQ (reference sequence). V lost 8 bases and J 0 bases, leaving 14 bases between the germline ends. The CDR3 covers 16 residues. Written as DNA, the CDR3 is TGTGCCAGCTTAGCCCAGGGGTCCTCTGGGGCCAACGTCCTGACTTTC. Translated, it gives CASLAQGSSGANVLTF.

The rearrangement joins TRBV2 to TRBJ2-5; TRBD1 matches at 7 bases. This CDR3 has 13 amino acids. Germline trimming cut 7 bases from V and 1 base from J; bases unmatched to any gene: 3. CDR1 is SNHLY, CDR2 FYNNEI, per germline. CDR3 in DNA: TGTGCCAGCACCGGGGACAGCCAAGAGACCCAGTACTTC. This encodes CASTGDSQETQYF.

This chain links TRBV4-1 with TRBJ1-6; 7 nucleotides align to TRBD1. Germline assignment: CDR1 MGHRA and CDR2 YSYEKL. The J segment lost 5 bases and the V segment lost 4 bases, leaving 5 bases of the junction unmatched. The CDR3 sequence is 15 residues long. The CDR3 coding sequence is TGCGCCAGCAGCCGAAGGGGGCAGGATAATTCACCCCTCCACTTT. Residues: CASSRRGQDNSPLHF.

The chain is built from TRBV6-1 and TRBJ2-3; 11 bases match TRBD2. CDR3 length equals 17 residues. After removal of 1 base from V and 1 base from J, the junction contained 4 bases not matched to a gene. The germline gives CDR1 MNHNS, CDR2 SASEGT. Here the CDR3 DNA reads TGTGCCAGCAGTGAAGGGCTAGCGGGGGGCCGCACAGATACGCAGTATTTT. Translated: CASSEGLAGGRTDTQYF.

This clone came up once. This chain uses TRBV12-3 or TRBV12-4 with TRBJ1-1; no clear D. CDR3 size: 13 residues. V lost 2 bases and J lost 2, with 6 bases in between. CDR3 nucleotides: TGTGCCAGCAGTTTAAACTTTAACACTGAAGCTTTCTTT. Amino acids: CASSLNFNTEAFF.

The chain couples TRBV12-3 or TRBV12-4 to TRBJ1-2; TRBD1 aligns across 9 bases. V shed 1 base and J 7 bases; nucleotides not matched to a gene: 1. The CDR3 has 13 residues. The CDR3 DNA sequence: TGTGCCAGCAGTTTAGGGACAGGGGTTGGCTACACCTTC. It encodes CASSLGTGVGYTF.

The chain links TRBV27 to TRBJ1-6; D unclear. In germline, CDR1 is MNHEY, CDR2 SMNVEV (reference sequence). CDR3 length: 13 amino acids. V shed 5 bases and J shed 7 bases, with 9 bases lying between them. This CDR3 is CASSIQSNSPLHF. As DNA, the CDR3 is TGTGCCAGCAGTATTCAGTCCAATTCACCCCTCCACTTT.

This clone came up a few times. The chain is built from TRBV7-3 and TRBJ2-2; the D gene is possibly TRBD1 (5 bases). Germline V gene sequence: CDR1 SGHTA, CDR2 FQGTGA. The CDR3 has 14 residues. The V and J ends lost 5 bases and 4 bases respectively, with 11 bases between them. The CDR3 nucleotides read TGTGCCAGCAGCAAATATCAGGGCACCGGGGAGCTGTTTTTT. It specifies CASSKYQGTGELFF. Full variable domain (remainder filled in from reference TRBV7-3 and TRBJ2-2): GAGVSQTPSNKVTEKGKYVELRCDPISGHTALYWYRQSLGQGPEFLIYFQGTGAADDSGLPNDRFFAVRPEGSVSTLKIQRTERGDSAVYLCASSKYQGTGELFFGEGSRLTVL.

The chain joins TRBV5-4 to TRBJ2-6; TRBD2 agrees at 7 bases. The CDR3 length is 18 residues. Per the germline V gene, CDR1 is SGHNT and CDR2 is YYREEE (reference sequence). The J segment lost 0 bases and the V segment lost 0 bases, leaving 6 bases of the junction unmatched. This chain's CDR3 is CASSLAFGGSSGANVLTF. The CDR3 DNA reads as TGTGCCAGCAGCTTGGCGTTCGGCGGGAGCTCTGGGGCCAACGTCCTGACTTTC.

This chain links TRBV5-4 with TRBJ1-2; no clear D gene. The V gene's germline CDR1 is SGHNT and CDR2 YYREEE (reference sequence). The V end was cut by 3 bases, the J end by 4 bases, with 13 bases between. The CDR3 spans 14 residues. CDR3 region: CASSSRQVIYGYTF. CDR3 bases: TGTGCCAGCAGCTCGAGACAAGTAATCTATGGCTACACCTTC.

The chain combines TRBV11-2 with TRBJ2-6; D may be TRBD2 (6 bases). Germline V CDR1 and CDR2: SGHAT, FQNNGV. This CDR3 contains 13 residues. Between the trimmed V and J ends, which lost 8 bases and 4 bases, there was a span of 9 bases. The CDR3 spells CASGTGGANVLTF. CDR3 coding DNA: TGTGCCAGCGGGACTGGGGGGGCCAACGTCCTGACTTTC.

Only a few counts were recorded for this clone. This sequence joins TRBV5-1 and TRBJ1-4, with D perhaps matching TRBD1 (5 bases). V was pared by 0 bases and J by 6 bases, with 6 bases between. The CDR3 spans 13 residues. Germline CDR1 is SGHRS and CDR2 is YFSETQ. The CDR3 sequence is CASSLGRDEKLFF. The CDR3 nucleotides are TGCGCCAGCAGCTTGGGCAGGGATGAAAAACTGTTTTTT.